Listed here is a single T cell receptor beta chain. It has no known antigen specificity. One base away there is no much larger clone; base qualities are not given. These data come from a study of blood T cell repertoires in COVID-19 (dated by TCRdb to between 2020 and 2021). Background on the whole study: The collaborator samples originated in the United States, Italy and Spain and spanned the acute and convalescent phases of COVID-19. The samples were drawn from the first 160 participants of the ongoing ImmuneRACE study and from over a thousand subjects provided by 6 global collaborators. The repertoires were made available in a free public database intended to serve as a resource for research on the immune response to SARS-CoV-2. Where available, HLA class I and class II types were obtained from metadata supplied by the sample provider rather than from assay-based typing. Deeply sampled blood TCRbeta repertoires from subjects exposed to, actively infected with, or recovered from COVID-19 were included in the dataset. Nearly every sample came with metadata listing a de-identified subject ID, COVID-19 status, age in years and sex. The prospective study material was composed of cDNA or gDNA derived from T cells, B-cell-depleted T cells, or PBMCs.

Study-level results and caveats: How much clinical and demographic metadata was included differed by source and by participant, and the metadata was provided uncurated.

TCRbeta CDR3 regions were amplified from genomic DNA using the immunoSEQ Assay, a bias-controlled multiplex PCR. Turning to the authors' computational methods: The number of nucleated cells in each sample was estimated by amplification of reference gene primers within the assay. To quantify the absolute abundance of each unique TCRbeta CDR3 rearrangement, sequence reads were collapsed and filtered. Productive Simpson clonality was computed per sample as the square root of Simpson's diversity index over productive rearrangements. TCRdb took this table from immuneACCESS and kept in-frame rearrangements with V and J called. Such tables lack part of the clones; where checked against another copy, unresolved V genes explain under half of the gap, and the rest is unexplained. V and J calls and clone size are copied from that table; D and trimming were computed from the DNA. In all, the sample holds 85,000 to 130,000 clones, and 84% of those were seen once. The top ten clones comprise 14% of the sample.

CDR1 and CDR2 were assigned from the germline V gene as SGHVS and FQNEAQ. The CDR3 goes from the cysteine to the phenylalanine over 12 residues. CDR3 DNA only is kept here, 36 bases in frame from base 1. V and J lose 3 bases and 5 bases, and a span of 4 bases separates them. The collaborating institutions used their own protocols to collect whole blood in K2EDTA tubes. Collaborator samples were shipped for TCRbeta analysis as frozen whole blood, isolated PBMCs, or DNA extracted from either sample type. Here the chain combines TRBV7-8 and TRBJ2-2, with the identity of the D gene unclear. Material for sequencing was peripheral blood. The TCR originated in a woman aged 55-69 years with acute or convalescent COVID-19. The CDR3 amino acid sequence is: CASSFVTGELFF. The nucleotide sequence is TGTGCCAGCAGCTTCGTAACCGGGGAGCTGTTTTTT. The entire variable domain, with the stretches around the CDR3 drawn from the reference TRBV7-8 and TRBJ2-2 proteins, is GAGVSQSPRYKVAKRGQDVALRCDPISGHVSLFWYQQALGQGPEFLTYFQNEAQLDKSGLPSDRFFAERPEGSVSTLKIQRTQQEDSAVYLCASSFVTGELFFGEGSRLTVL.